This TCR beta chain was obtained from a study of blood T cell repertoires in COVID-19. At the level of the study: Samples came from the United States, Italy and Spain, spanning acute and convalescent COVID-19. T cells, B-cell-depleted T cells, or PBMCs provided the cDNA or gDNA that served as material.

Authors' data handling: Cell counts per sample came from amplifying reference gene primers. Some clones are missing from TCRdb's copy, which holds only in-frame ones; the method was immunoSEQ multiplex PCR. Clone size and the V and J calls come from that table; the DNA yielded D and trimming. The table lists around 250,000 clones, approximately 92% of them singletons. CDR1 is GTSNPN, CDR2 SVGIG, per germline (reference sequence). The CDR3 sequence is 13 residues long. Trimming cost V 0 bases and J 2 bases, with 8 bases left between them. Input material: peripheral blood. The chain uses TRBV30 and TRBJ2-7; D unresolved. The receptor comes from a woman aged 40 to 49 who had recovered from COVID-19. The CDR3 is CAWSVKSTYEQYF. The DNA for the CDR3 is TGTGCCTGGAGTGTGAAATCTACCTACGAGCAGTACTTC.